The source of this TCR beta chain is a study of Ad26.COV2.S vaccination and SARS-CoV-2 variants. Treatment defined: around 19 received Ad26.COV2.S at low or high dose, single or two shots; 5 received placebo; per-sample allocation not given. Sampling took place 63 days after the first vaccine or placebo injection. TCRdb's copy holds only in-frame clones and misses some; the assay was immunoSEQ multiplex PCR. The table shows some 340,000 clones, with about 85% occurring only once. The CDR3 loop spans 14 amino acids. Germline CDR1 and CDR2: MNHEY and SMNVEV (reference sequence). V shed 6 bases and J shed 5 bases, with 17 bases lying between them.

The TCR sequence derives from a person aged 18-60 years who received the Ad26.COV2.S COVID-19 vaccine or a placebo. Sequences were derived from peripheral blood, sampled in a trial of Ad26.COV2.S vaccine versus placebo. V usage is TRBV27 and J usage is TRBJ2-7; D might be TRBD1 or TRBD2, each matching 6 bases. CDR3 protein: CASSLRGTSHEQYF. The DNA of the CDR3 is TGTGCCAGCAGCCTAAGGGGGACTTCCCACGAGCAGTACTTC.